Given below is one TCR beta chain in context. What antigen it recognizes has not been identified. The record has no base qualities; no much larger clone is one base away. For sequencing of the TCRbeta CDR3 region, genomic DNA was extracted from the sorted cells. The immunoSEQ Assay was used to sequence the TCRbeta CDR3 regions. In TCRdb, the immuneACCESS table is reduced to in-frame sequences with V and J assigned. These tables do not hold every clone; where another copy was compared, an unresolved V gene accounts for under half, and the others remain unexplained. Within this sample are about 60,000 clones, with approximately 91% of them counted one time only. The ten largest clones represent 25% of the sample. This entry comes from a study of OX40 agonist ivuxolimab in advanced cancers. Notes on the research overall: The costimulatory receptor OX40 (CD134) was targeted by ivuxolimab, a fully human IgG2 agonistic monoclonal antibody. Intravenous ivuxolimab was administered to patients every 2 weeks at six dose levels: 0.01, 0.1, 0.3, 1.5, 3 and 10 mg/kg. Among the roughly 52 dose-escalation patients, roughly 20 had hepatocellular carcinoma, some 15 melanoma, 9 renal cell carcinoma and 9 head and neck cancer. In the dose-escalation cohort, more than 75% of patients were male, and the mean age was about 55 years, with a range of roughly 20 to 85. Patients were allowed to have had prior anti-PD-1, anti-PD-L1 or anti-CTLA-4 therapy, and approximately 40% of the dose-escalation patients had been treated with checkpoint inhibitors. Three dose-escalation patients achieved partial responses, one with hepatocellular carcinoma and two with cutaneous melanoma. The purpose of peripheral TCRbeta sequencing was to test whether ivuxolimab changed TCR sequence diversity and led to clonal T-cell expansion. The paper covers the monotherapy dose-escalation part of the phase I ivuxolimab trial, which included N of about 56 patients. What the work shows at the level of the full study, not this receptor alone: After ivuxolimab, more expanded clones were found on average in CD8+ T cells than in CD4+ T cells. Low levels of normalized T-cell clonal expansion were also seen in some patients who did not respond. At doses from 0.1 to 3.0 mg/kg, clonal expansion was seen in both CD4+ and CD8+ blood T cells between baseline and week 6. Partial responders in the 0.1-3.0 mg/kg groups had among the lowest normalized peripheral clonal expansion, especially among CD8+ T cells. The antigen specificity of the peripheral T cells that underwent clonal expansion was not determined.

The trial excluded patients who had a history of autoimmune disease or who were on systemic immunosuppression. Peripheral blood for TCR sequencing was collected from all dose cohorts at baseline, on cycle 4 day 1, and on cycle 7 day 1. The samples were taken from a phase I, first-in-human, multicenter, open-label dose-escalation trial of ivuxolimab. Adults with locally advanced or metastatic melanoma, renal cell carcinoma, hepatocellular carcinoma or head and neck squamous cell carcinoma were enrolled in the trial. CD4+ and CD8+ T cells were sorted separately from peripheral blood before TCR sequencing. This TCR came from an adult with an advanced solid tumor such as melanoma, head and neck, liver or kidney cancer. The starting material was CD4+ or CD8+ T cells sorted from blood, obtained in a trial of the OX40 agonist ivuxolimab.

The DNA sequence is TGTGCCAGCAGTACAGGGTCTGACTATGGCTACACCTTC. Its protein reads: CASSTGSDYGYTF. The chain couples TRBV6-1 to TRBJ1-2; the D segment could be TRBD1, given 6 matching bases. The CDR1 and CDR2 encoded by the germline V gene are MNHNS and SASEGT. V sheds 5 bases and J sheds 3 bases, leaving 10 bases between their ends. The CDR3 runs 13 amino acids, cysteine and phenylalanine included. Of the read, only the CDR3 DNA is kept; its 39 bases are in frame from base 1.